These T cell receptor beta chains were read from a single sample in a study of blood T cell repertoires in COVID-19. Sequencing was performed with immunoSEQ multiplex PCR; in TCRdb, only in-frame clones are kept and a portion is missing. The sample comprises approximately 170,000 clones, 84% of which are singletons, and 2.5% to 3.5% rests with the top ten. Sequencing was carried out using PBMCs or T cells enriched from blood (not recorded which). The receptors were gathered from a woman between 25 and 40 years old who had recovered from COVID-19. CDR3s include the opening cysteine and the closing phenylalanine or tryptophan. The D gene is left open where the match is weak. Clone size is shown for a subset of rows, as once, few, many or a class of expanded clone.

abundance,j_gene,v_gene,d_gene,CDR3nt,CDR3aa
once,TRBJ1-2,TRBV18,TRBD1,TGTGCCAGCTCACAGGACAGGGCTGGCTACACCTTC,CASSQDRAGYTF
.,TRBJ1-6,TRBV5-1,TRBD1,TGCGCCAGCAGCCCAAGACAGGGGTATTCACCCCTCCACTTT,CASSPRQGYSPLHF
.,TRBJ1-2,TRBV7-2,.,TGTGCCAGCAGCTTAGGGGGCCGGAGCTACACCTTC,CASSLGGRSYTF
.,TRBJ2-7,TRBV15,TRBD2,TGTGCCACCAGCAGAGGAACTAGCGGCACCTACGAGCAGTACTTC,CATSRGTSGTYEQYF
.,TRBJ2-3,TRBV7-2,TRBD2,TGTGCCAGCGGATCCGGGCTAGCGGGAGGGCCGACAGATACGCAGTATTTT,CASGSGLAGGPTDTQYF
.,TRBJ1-5,TRBV3-1/TRBV3-2,.,TGTGCCAGCAGCCAAGATGGGAGGGGGTATCAGCCCCAGCATTTT,CASSQDGRGYQPQHF
.,TRBJ1-2,TRBV28,.,TGTGCCAGCAGTCACAGGGATGGCTACACCTTC,CASSHRDGYTF
.,TRBJ1-5,TRBV19,.,TGTGCCAGTAGTGTTTTTACAGGGAGCCAGCCCAATCAGCCCCAGCATTTT,CASSVFTGSQPNQPQHF
.,TRBJ2-1,TRBV19,TRBD2,TGTGCCAGTATCTCGGTAGCTAGCGGAACCTCCTACAATGAGCAGTTCTTC,CASISVASGTSYNEQFF
.,TRBJ1-4,TRBV7-2,.,TGTGCCAGCAGCCGGGACATTCGTGCAACTAATGAAAAACTGTTTTTT,CASSRDIRATNEKLFF
.,TRBJ1-2,TRBV29-1,.,TGCAGCGTTTCGGAGGAAGTTGGCCACTATGGCTACACCTTC,CSVSEEVGHYGYTF
.,TRBJ2-3,TRBV11-3,.,TGTGCCAGCAGTCGGATGAGGGCAGATACGCAGTATTTT,CASSRMRADTQYF
.,TRBJ2-2,TRBV30,.,TGTGCCTGGAGTATTGGGCCCGGGGAGCTGTTTTTT,CAWSIGPGELFF
.,TRBJ1-1,TRBV19,TRBD1,TGTGCCAGTAGTGTCGGGACAGGTCTCACTGAAGCTTTCTTT,CASSVGTGLTEAFF
few,TRBJ1-4,TRBV28,TRBD1,TGTGCCAGCAGACCAGGGGGTGAAAAACTGTTTTTT,CASRPGGEKLFF
.,TRBJ2-6,TRBV27,TRBD1,TGTGCCAGCAGTTTTTTTGGGACAGGGAGCTCTGGGGCCAACGTCCTGACTTTC,CASSFFGTGSSGANVLTF
.,TRBJ1-2,TRBV18,.,TGTGCCAGCTCACCAGGGACACCCTATGGCTACACCTTC,CASSPGTPYGYTF
.,TRBJ1-4,TRBV19,TRBD1,TGTGCCAGTAGTATGACAGGGGGAAGGTATGAAAAACTGTTTTTT,CASSMTGGRYEKLFF
.,TRBJ1-1,TRBV28,TRBD1,TGTGCCAGCAGTTCCCTTAGGGAGACACACAGGGGCAGGTTGAACACTGAAGCTTTCTTT,CASSSLRETHRGRLNTEAFF
few,TRBJ1-5,TRBV3-1/TRBV3-2,.,TGTGCCAGCAGCCAAGGTTCCCCAAGGAGGCCCCAGCATTTT,CASSQGSPRRPQHF
.,TRBJ2-3,TRBV2,.,TGTGCCAGCAGTGAAGCGGCTAGCCTTCGGGATACGCAGTATTTT,CASSEAASLRDTQYF
.,TRBJ1-4,TRBV5-4,TRBD1,TGTGCCAGCAGCCCTCGACAGGGCAATGAAAAACTGTTTTTT,CASSPRQGNEKLFF
.,TRBJ2-1,TRBV5-4,.,TGTGCCAGCAGCTTGGGGGCTGCGACCAACAATGAGCAGTTCTTC,CASSLGAATNNEQFF
.,TRBJ1-4,TRBV6-5,.,TGTGCCAGCCGAGGGCAGGAGAATGAAAAACTGTTTTTT,CASRGQENEKLFF
.,TRBJ2-3,TRBV5-1,TRBD1,TGCGCCAGCAGCCCCCGAGAGGTCCGTCGGCAGGGGGCCAGCACAGATACGCAGTATTTT,CASSPREVRRQGASTDTQYF
.,TRBJ1-1,TRBV9,TRBD1,TGTGCCAGCAGCCCGGCGCGGACAGGCACTGAAGCTTTCTTT,CASSPARTGTEAFF
.,TRBJ2-3,TRBV6-5,.,TGTGCCAGCAGTTACTCTGGCGGGGGCGCGGATACGCAGTATTTT,CASSYSGGGADTQYF
.,TRBJ1-2,TRBV25-1,TRBD1,TGTGCCAGCAGTAACCGACAGGGACGAGACTACACCTTC,CASSNRQGRDYTF
few,TRBJ2-5,TRBV28,TRBD2,TGTGCCAGCGGGTTGAGGAGCGGGGGGGCTAGGCAGACCCAGTACTTC,CASGLRSGGARQTQYF
.,TRBJ2-5,TRBV9,TRBD2,TGTGCCAGCAGCGCCTCTAGCGGGGGGGCCTGGTTCCCAGAGACCCAGTACTTC,CASSASSGGAWFPETQYF
.,TRBJ2-5,TRBV5-1,TRBD1,TGCGCCAGCACCTCGGACAGGTCCGCGGAGACCCAGTACTTC,CASTSDRSAETQYF
few,TRBJ1-2,TRBV5-4,.,TGTGCCAGCAGCTTGCTATTCGGGAATTCGAACTATGGCTACACCTTC,CASSLLFGNSNYGYTF
once,TRBJ2-3,TRBV6-5,.,TGTGCCAGCAGTAGCCCGCGGCCTTGGGCAGATACGCAGTATTTT,CASSSPRPWADTQYF
.,TRBJ1-2,TRBV3-1/TRBV3-2,.,TGTGCCAGCAGCCACCGACAGATACCTAACTATGGCTACACCTTC,CASSHRQIPNYGYTF
.,TRBJ1-4,TRBV11-2,.,TGTGCCAGCAGCCTCACCCTGGGCTCTAATGAAAAACTGTTTTTT,CASSLTLGSNEKLFF
.,TRBJ1-5,TRBV5-1,.,TGCGCCAGCAGCTCGGCTCCAGGGGGCAATCAGCCCCAGCATTTT,CASSSAPGGNQPQHF
.,TRBJ1-1,TRBV5-1,.,TGCGCCAGCAGCTCCCAGACAGCACGATACACTGAAGCTTTCTTT,CASSSQTARYTEAFF
.,TRBJ2-2,TRBV5-4,.,TGTGCCAGCAGCCCAGAGCTAGGGCGGTTGACAGCCGGGGAGCTGTTTTTT,CASSPELGRLTAGELFF